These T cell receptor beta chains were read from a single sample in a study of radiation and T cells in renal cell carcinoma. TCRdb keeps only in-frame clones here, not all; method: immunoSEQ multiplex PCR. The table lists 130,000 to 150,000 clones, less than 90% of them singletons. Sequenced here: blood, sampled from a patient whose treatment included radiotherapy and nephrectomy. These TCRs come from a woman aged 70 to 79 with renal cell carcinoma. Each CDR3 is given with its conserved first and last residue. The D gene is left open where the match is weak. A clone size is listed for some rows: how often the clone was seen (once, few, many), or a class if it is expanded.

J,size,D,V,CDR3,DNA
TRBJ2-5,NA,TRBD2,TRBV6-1,CASSVVGGTASGGPQETQYF,TGTGCCAGCAGTGTTGTAGGGGGGACGGCAAGCGGGGGCCCCCAAGAGACCCAGTACTTC
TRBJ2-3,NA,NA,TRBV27,CASSLRSAGTDTQYF,TGTGCCAGCAGTTTACGGAGCGCTGGCACAGATACGCAGTATTTT
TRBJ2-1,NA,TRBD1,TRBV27,CASSFWTGGINEQFF,TGTGCCAGCAGTTTCTGGACAGGGGGCATCAATGAGCAGTTCTTC
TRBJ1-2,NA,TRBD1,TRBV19,CASRDSSLRYGYTF,TGTGCCAGCAGGGACAGCTCGCTCCGCTATGGCTACACCTTC
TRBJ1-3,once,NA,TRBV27,CASRPDAGNTIYF,TGTGCCAGCAGACCTGATGCAGGAAACACCATATATTTT
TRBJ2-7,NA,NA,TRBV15,CATRGTDSISSYEQYF,TGTGCCACCAGAGGGACCGACTCGATTAGCTCCTACGAGCAGTACTTC
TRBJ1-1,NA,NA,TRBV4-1,CASSQGQERNTEAFF,TGCGCCAGCAGCCAAGGACAGGAAAGGAACACTGAAGCTTTCTTT
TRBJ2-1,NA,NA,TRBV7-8,CASSLGVWQYNEQFF,TGTGCCAGCAGCTTAGGGGTTTGGCAGTACAATGAGCAGTTCTTC
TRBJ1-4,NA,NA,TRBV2,CASSPDIGEKLFF,TGTGCCAGCAGCCCGGACATCGGTGAAAAACTGTTTTTT
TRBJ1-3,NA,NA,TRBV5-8,CASGEGVSGNTIYF,TGTGCCAGCGGGGAGGGCGTCTCTGGAAACACCATATATTTT
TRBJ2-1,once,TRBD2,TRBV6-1,CASSDPSGGAYNEQFF,TGTGCCAGCAGTGACCCTAGCGGGGGGGCCTACAATGAGCAGTTCTTC
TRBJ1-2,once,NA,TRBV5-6,CASSVDRGYGYTF,TGTGCCAGCAGCGTCGATCGAGGCTATGGCTACACCTTC
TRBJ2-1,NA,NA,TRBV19,CASSTRVEQFF,TGTGCCAGTAGTACTAGAGTTGAGCAGTTCTTC
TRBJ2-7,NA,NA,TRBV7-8,CASSFGWTEPYEQYF,TGTGCCAGCAGCTTTGGATGGACAGAGCCCTACGAGCAGTACTTC
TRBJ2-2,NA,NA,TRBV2,CASSEDSGQRIGELFF,TGTGCCAGCAGTGAAGATAGCGGACAACGCATCGGGGAGCTGTTTTTT
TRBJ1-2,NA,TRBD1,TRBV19,CASSIGGETGGSKGYTF,TGTGCCAGTAGTATCGGCGGCGAGACAGGGGGATCTAAGGGCTACACCTTC
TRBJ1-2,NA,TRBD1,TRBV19,CASSPGQGAGYTF,TGTGCCTCCTCCCCGGGACAGGGGGCTGGCTACACCTTC
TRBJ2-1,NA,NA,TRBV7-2,CASSPRGAPSYNEQFF,TGTGCCAGCAGCCCCCGGGGGGCGCCCTCCTACAATGAGCAGTTCTTC
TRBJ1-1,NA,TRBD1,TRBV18,CASSPRDRANTEAFF,TGTGCCAGCTCACCAAGGGACAGGGCGAACACTGAAGCTTTCTTT
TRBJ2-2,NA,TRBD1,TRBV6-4,CASSPDRVNTGELFF,TGTGCCAGCAGCCCCGACAGGGTGAACACCGGGGAGCTGTTTTTT
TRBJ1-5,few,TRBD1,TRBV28,CASRLDRPSNQPQHF,TGTGCCAGCAGGCTGGACAGGCCTAGCAATCAGCCCCAGCATTTT
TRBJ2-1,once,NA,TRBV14,CASSQGRGRGAGRNEQFF,TGTGCCAGCAGCCAAGGACGGGGGCGAGGGGCAGGACGCAATGAGCAGTTCTTC
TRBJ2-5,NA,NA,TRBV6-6,CASTSRGVETQYF,TGTGCCAGCACCTCAAGGGGGGTGGAGACCCAGTACTTC
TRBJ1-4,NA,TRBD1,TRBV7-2,CASSAFSGTVNEKLFF,TGTGCCAGCAGCGCCTTTTCCGGGACAGTCAATGAAAAACTGTTTTTT
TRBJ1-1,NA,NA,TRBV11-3,CASRRPNTEAFF,TGTGCCAGCAGGCGGCCGAACACTGAAGCTTTCTTT
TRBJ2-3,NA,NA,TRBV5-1,CASSLAGTSTDTQYF,TGCGCCAGCAGCTTGGCGGGCACTAGCACAGATACGCAGTATTTT
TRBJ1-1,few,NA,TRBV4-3,CASSRQKGVNTEAFF,TGCGCCAGCAGCCGACAAAAAGGGGTGAACACTGAAGCTTTCTTT
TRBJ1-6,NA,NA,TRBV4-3,CASSQEQGRDSPLHF,TGCGCCAGCAGCCAAGAACAGGGTCGGGATTCACCCCTCCACTTT
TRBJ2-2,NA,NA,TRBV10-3,CAISETGPNTGELFF,TGTGCCATCAGTGAAACAGGGCCCAACACCGGGGAGCTGTTTTTT
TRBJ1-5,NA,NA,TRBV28,CASSLGLGSNQPQHF,TGTGCCAGCAGTTTAGGTCTTGGGAGCAATCAGCCCCAGCATTTT
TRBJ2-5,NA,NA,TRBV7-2,CASSRTVQETQYF,TGTGCCAGCAGCCGGACTGTCCAAGAGACCCAGTACTTC
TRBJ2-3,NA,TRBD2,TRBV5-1,CASSGLAGGTDTQYF,TGCGCCAGCAGCGGACTAGCGGGGGGGACAGATACGCAGTATTTT
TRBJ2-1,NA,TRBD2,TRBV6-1,CASTPTSGFTSEQFF,TGTGCCAGCACTCCGACTAGCGGGTTCACCTCTGAGCAGTTCTTC
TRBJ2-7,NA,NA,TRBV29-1,CSVETVAYEQYF,TGCAGCGTTGAGACTGTCGCCTACGAGCAGTACTTC
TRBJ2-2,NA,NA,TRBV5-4,CASSRDSYGTGELFF,TGTGCCAGCAGCCGGGACTCCTATGGGACCGGGGAGCTGTTTTTT
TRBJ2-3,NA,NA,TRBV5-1,CASSRSDTQYF,TGCGCCAGCAGCCGGTCGGATACGCAGTATTTT
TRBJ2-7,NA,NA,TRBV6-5,CASRDVNSYEQYF,TGTGCCAGCAGGGACGTAAACTCCTACGAGCAGTACTTC
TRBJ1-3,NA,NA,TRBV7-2,CASSLDGAGANTIYF,TGTGCCAGCAGCTTAGACGGGGCCGGAGCGAACACCATATATTTT
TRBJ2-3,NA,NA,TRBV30,CAWSVVTDDTQYF,TGTGCCTGGAGTGTAGTTACAGACGATACGCAGTATTTT
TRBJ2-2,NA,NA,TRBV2,CASSGLSTGELFF,TGTGCCAGCAGCGGACTCAGCACCGGGGAGCTGTTTTTT
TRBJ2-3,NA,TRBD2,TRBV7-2,CASRPTGTRNTDTQYF,TGTGCCAGCAGGCCTACCGGGACTAGGAACACAGATACGCAGTATTTT
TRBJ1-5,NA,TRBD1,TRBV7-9,CASSPTGFGNQPQHF,TGTGCCAGCAGCCCGACAGGGTTTGGCAATCAGCCCCAGCATTTT
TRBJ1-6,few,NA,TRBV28,CASSGDYSPLHF,TGTGCCAGCAGTGGTGACTATTCACCCCTCCACTTT
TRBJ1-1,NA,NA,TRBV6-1,CASSEGRGTEAFF,TGTGCCAGCAGTGAGGGGAGAGGCACTGAAGCTTTCTTT